The rows below give T cell receptor beta chains drawn from one sample of a study of cytomegalovirus exposure and HLA in healthy donors. Sequencing was performed with immunoSEQ multiplex PCR; in TCRdb, only in-frame clones are kept and a portion is missing. The sample lists over 150,000 clones; roughly 95% were seen once. The specimen was PBMCs. These receptors all come from a woman under 30 in good health and CMV-seronegative. Both conserved end residues are part of each CDR3. A D gene is named only where the DNA matches it firmly. The listing skips clone size in some rows; elsewhere it reads once, few, many or a size class.

CDR3	DNA	V	J	D	size
CASSRGQGDYGYTF	TGTGCCAGCTCACGGGGACAGGGTGACTATGGCTACACCTTC	TRBV18	TRBJ1-2	TRBD1	-
CASSLSGGAQVKTQYF	TGCGCCAGCAGCTTGTCCGGAGGGGCCCAAGTGAAGACCCAGTACTTC	TRBV5-1	TRBJ2-5	-	once
CASSLAPGNNSPLHF	TGTGCCAGCAGCTTAGCTCCAGGGAATAATTCACCCCTCCACTTT	TRBV7-2	TRBJ1-6	-	-
CASSTHDTDREWGGTLAKNIQYF	TGTGCCAGTAGTACCCATGATACCGACAGGGAATGGGGTGGAACGCTAGCCAAAAACATTCAGTACTTC	TRBV19	TRBJ2-4	TRBD1	-
CASSYLDRGRQETQYF	TGTGCCAGCAGTTACCTTGACAGGGGGCGGCAAGAGACCCAGTACTTC	TRBV6-5	TRBJ2-5	TRBD1	-
CASSIGGTGGLRQPQHF	TGTGCCAGTAGTATAGGAGGGACAGGGGGTTTGCGGCAGCCCCAGCATTTT	TRBV19	TRBJ1-5	TRBD1	-
CASSVAAPGGSPLHF	TGTGCCAGCAGCGTAGCGGCGCCAGGGGGTTCACCCCTCCACTTT	TRBV9	TRBJ1-6	TRBD1	-
CASRRTVATNEKLFF	TGTGCCAGCCGCCGGACAGTTGCAACTAATGAAAAACTGTTTTTT	TRBV7-6	TRBJ1-4	-	-
CASRTLAGSSYNEQFF	TGTGCCAGCAGAACTCTAGCGGGGAGCTCCTACAATGAGCAGTTCTTC	TRBV27	TRBJ2-1	TRBD2	-
CASSPVLAVNTQYF	TGTGCCAGCAGCCCAGTCCTCGCCGTAAATACGCAGTATTTT	TRBV25-1	TRBJ2-3	-	-
CANLRESFGCEQYF	TGTGCCAACCTTCGGGAGTCCTTCGGGTGCGAGCAGTACTTC	TRBV6-4	TRBJ2-7	-	-
CASSLYLYNEQFF	TGCGCCAGCAGCTTGTACTTATACAATGAGCAGTTCTTC	TRBV5-1	TRBJ2-1	-	-
CASSLSTGNGNTIYF	TGCGCCAGCAGCTTGTCGACGGGAAATGGAAACACCATATATTTT	TRBV5-1	TRBJ1-3	-	-
CASSLGGGAGDEQFF	TGTGCCAGCAGCTTAGGCGGGGGGGCCGGAGATGAGCAGTTCTTC	TRBV7-3	TRBJ2-1	TRBD2	-
CASSDHRATYEQYF	TGTGCCAGCAGTGACCACAGGGCCACCTACGAGCAGTACTTC	TRBV6-5	TRBJ2-7	-	-
CASSFGTPVPQHF	TGTGCCAGCAGCTTCGGGACACCGGTTCCCCAGCATTTT	TRBV7-2	TRBJ1-5	-	-
CASSPYSGGTGETQYF	TGTGCCAGCAGCCCCTACAGCGGGGGGACCGGTGAGACCCAGTACTTC	TRBV7-2	TRBJ2-5	TRBD2	-
CASSLFPTGEQYF	TGCGCCAGCAGCTTGTTTCCCACGGGGGAGCAGTACTTC	TRBV5-1	TRBJ2-7	-	-
CASSDRRGMNTEAFF	TGTGCCAGCAGTGACCGCAGGGGCATGAACACTGAAGCTTTCTTT	TRBV25-1	TRBJ1-1	-	-
CASSPRGRGADTQYF	TGTGCCAGCAGTCCCAGGGGGCGAGGCGCAGATACGCAGTATTTT	TRBV27	TRBJ2-3	TRBD1	-
CASSAGTGSYNEQFF	TGTGCCAGCAGCGCTGGAACAGGCTCCTACAATGAGCAGTTCTTC	TRBV9	TRBJ2-1	-	-
CASSRETSGEFYEQFF	TGCGCCAGCAGCCGCGAAACTAGCGGGGAGTTCTATGAGCAGTTCTTC	TRBV4-3	TRBJ2-1	TRBD2	-
CASSNGLARDNEQFF	TGTGCCAGCAGTAACGGACTAGCGCGTGACAATGAGCAGTTCTTC	TRBV5-6	TRBJ2-1	TRBD2	-
CASRRLAVYTGELFF	TGTGCCAGCAGGCGACTAGCGGTATACACCGGGGAGCTGTTTTTT	TRBV2	TRBJ2-2	TRBD2	-
CASSEDTGWFQPQHF	TGTGCCAGCAGTGAAGATACAGGCTGGTTTCAGCCCCAGCATTTT	TRBV6-1	TRBJ1-5	-	-
CASSKYTNTEAFF	TGTGCCAGCAGTAAATACACGAACACTGAAGCTTTCTTT	TRBV6-5	TRBJ1-1	-	-
CASSLYRRNTEAFF	TGTGCCAGCAGCTTGTATCGGAGGAACACTGAAGCTTTCTTT	TRBV7-2	TRBJ1-1	-	-
CASSPPGSPNEQFF	TGTGCCAGCAGCCCCCCCGGGTCACCCAATGAGCAGTTCTTC	TRBV9	TRBJ2-1	-	-
CASSQQGNYGYTF	TGTGCCAGCTCACAACAGGGTAACTATGGCTACACCTTC	TRBV18	TRBJ1-2	-	-
CASSLVRDQPQHF	TGTGCCAGCAGCTTAGTCCGAGATCAGCCCCAGCATTTT	TRBV7-8	TRBJ1-5	-	-
CASSIYRLESNQPQHF	TGTGCCAGCAGCATCTACAGGTTAGAGAGCAATCAGCCCCAGCATTTT	TRBV21-1	TRBJ1-5	-	-
CASSLAGTGVLYGYTF	TGCGCCAGCAGCCTTGCAGGGACAGGGGTCCTCTATGGCTACACCTTC	TRBV4-1	TRBJ1-2	TRBD1	-
CASSPRGQGDTGELFF	TGTGCCAGCAGCCCCAGGGGACAGGGGGACACCGGGGAGCTGTTTTTT	TRBV11-3	TRBJ2-2	TRBD1	-
CASSLSPDTEAFF	TGTGCCAGCAGCTTATCTCCGGACACTGAAGCTTTCTTT	TRBV7-3	TRBJ1-1	-	-
CASSLADRVVETQYF	TGTGCCAGCAGCTTAGCGGACAGGGTTGTTGAGACCCAGTACTTC	TRBV7-9	TRBJ2-5	TRBD1	-
CSVPTGGWYTDTQYF	TGCAGCGTTCCTACAGGGGGCTGGTACACAGATACGCAGTATTTT	TRBV29-1	TRBJ2-3	TRBD1	-
CASSSSGLEGETQYF	TGTGCCAGCAGCTCCTCGGGACTAGAGGGAGAGACCCAGTACTTC	TRBV13	TRBJ2-5	TRBD2	-
CASSQGQRVPYEQYF	TGCGCCAGCAGCCAAGGACAGAGAGTCCCCTACGAGCAGTACTTC	TRBV4-1	TRBJ2-7	-	many
CASSLYREGYGYTF	TGTGCCAGCAGCTTATACAGGGAGGGCTATGGCTACACCTTC	TRBV5-6	TRBJ1-2	-	-
CASSYDRGQRNEQFF	TGTGCCAGCAGTTACGACAGGGGGCAGCGGAATGAGCAGTTCTTC	TRBV6-5	TRBJ2-1	TRBD1	-
CASSLGRGTGNTIYF	TGCGCCAGCAGCTTGGGCAGGGGGACTGGAAACACCATATATTTT	TRBV5-1	TRBJ1-3	TRBD1	-
CASSPGSGTELETQYF	TGCGCCAGCAGCCCTGGGTCCGGGACAGAGCTAGAGACCCAGTACTTC	TRBV5-1	TRBJ2-5	TRBD1	-
CASSFSASGGETQYF	TGTGCCAGCAGTTTTTCCGCTAGCGGGGGGGAGACCCAGTACTTC	TRBV27	TRBJ2-5	TRBD2	-
CASSTDRGRDGYTF	TGTGCCAGTAGTACGGACAGGGGGCGGGATGGCTACACCTTC	TRBV19	TRBJ1-2	TRBD1	-
CASSFTGTTYNEQFF	TGTGCCAGCAGCTTTACCGGGACAACGTACAATGAGCAGTTCTTC	TRBV7-2	TRBJ2-1	-	-
CASSLEGVYQPQHF	TGTGCCAGCAGCTTAGAAGGGGTTTACCAGCCCCAGCATTTT	TRBV7-9	TRBJ1-5	-	-
CASARDSQETQYF	TGTGCCAGCGCCAGGGACAGCCAAGAGACCCAGTACTTC	TRBV2	TRBJ2-5	TRBD1	-